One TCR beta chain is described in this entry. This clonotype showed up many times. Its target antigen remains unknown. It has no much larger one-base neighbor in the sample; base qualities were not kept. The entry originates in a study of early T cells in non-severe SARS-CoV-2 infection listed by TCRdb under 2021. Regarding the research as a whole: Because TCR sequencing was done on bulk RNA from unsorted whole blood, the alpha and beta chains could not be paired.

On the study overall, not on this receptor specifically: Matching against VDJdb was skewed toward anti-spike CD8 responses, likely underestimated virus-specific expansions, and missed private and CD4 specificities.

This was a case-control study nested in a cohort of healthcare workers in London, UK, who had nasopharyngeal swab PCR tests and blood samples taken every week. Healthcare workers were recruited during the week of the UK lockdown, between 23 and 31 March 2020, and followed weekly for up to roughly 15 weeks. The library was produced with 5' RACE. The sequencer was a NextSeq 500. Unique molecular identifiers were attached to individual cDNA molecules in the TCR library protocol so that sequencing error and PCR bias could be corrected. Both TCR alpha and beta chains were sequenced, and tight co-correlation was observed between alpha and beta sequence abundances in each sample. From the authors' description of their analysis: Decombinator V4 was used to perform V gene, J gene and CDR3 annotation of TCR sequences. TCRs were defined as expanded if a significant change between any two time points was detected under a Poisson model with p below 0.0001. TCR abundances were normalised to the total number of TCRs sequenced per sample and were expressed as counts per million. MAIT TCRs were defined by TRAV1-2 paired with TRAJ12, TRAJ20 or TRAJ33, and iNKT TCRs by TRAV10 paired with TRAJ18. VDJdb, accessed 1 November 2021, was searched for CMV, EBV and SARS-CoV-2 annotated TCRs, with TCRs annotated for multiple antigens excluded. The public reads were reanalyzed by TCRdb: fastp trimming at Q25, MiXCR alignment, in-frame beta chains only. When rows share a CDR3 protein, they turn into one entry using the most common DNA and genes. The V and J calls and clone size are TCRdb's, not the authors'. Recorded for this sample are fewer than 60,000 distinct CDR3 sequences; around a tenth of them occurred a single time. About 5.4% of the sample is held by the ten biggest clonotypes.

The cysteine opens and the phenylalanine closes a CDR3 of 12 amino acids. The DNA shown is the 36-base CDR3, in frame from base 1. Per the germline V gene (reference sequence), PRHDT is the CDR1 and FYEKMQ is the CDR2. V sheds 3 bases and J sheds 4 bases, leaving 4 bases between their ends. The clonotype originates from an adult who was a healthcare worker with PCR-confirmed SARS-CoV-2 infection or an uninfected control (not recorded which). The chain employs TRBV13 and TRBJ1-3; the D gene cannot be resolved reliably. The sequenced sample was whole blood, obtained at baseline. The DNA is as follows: TGTGCCAGCAGCTTCCGCGGAAACACCATATATTTT. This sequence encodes CASSFRGNTIYF. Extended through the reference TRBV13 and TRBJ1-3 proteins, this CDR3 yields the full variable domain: AAGVIQSPRHLIKEKRETATLKCYPIPRHDTVYWYQQGPGQDPQFLISFYEKMQSDKGSIPDRFSAQQFSDYHSELNMSSLELGDSALYFCASSFRGNTIYFGEGSWLTVV.